This TCR beta chain was captured in a study of T cell responses to AZD1222 COVID-19 vaccine. TCRdb's table, derived via immunoSEQ multiplex PCR, lists solely in-frame clones and lacks some. The sample gives 100,000 to 150,000 clones, around 90% of which show up once; around 1% is in the top ten. Germline CDR1 LGHDT, CDR2 YNNKEL (reference sequence). Trimming stripped 1 base from V and 4 bases from J, with 11 bases between. CDR3 size: 15 residues. The chain employs TRBV3-1 (or the pseudogene TRBV3-2) and TRBJ2-1, with no clear D. The TCR sequence derives from an adult who received the AZD1222 COVID-19 vaccine. The sequencing here drew on peripheral blood, taken 28 days after the second AZD1222 dose. CDR3 sequence reads: CASSQGSTAYNEQFF. CDR3 nucleotide sequence: TGTGCCAGCAGCCAAGGATCAACGGCATACAATGAGCAGTTCTTC.